This T cell receptor beta chain was sequenced for a study of T cell repertoires and HLA-DP antigens. Study-wide results and caveats: Average cumulative frequency of previously undetected clones was just over 35% against one allele and around 50% against the other. Responder cells were total CD4+ cells with a HeLa antigen-presenting system.

Primers targeted 54 TRBV and 13 TRBJ segments. Using immunoSEQ multiplex PCR, the repertoire was profiled, and TCRdb retains in-frame clones only, with some absent. This repertoire shows around 90,000 clones, 86% found once; its top ten account for roughly 1.5%. This clone appeared once. Antigen specificity is unknown. Germline CDR1 SGDLS, CDR2 YYNGEE. The CDR3 totals 14 residues. V lost 3 bases, J lost 0 bases, and 2 bases stayed unmatched. The sequencing sample was made of CD4+ T cells from PBMCs. V is TRBV9 and J is TRBJ1-1; 7 bases align to TRBD1. This clonotype was obtained from a man aged 50-60 years in good health and CMV-seronegative. CDR3 sequence reads: CASSAGTVNTEAFF. CDR3 DNA sequence: TGTGCCAGCAGCGCCGGGACAGTGAACACTGAAGCTTTCTTT.